The clone carrying this T cell receptor (beta chain) was picked up many times. The CDR3 is 15 residues long. V dropped 6 bases and J dropped 6; count of bases not matched to a gene: 10. Germline V gene sequence: CDR1 SNHLY, CDR2 FYNNEI. Transcripts of RNA were the source for amplifying TCR beta CDR3 regions. First-round RT-PCR with HTBI primers preceded a second-round multiplex PCR. TCRdb re-called the multiplex PCR reads with MiXCR, one entry per CDR3 protein. The repertoire has around 520,000 distinct CDR3 sequences, roughly 40% of them found once; the top ten carry around 4.6%. This sample was taken from a study of Graves' ophthalmopathy and Graves' hyperthyroidism.

The chain links TRBV2 to TRBJ2-7; 11 bases are shared with TRBD1. The sequence was collected from an adult man with Graves' hyperthyroidism. What was sequenced was peripheral blood or thyroid tissue (not recorded which). CDR3 amino acids: CASSVRTGGWSEQYF. In DNA form, the CDR3 reads TGTGCCAGCAGCGTAAGGACAGGGGGCTGGTCCGAGCAGTACTTC.